This T cell receptor beta chain was found in a study of cytomegalovirus exposure and HLA in healthy donors. Study-wide findings and caveats: The listing of 150 to 200 TCR beta chains classed them as cytomegalovirus-associated.

Assay used: immunoSEQ multiplex PCR; TCRdb lists only in-frame clones, some missing. Altogether a few hundred thousand clones are present, around 87% being singletons, with the ten largest covering approximately 0.94%. This clone has only a few counts. Its specificity is unknown. The CDR3 length is 15 residues. V lost 1 base and J 0 bases, leaving 7 bases between the germline ends. CDR1 is SGHTA and CDR2 is FQGNSA in the germline V gene. It was the approximately 120-subject validation cohort, separate from the approximately 680-subject first cohort, to which the donors belonged. Sample: PBMCs. This clonotype was sampled from a woman aged 18-29 years in good health and CMV-seronegative. V and J are TRBV7-2 and TRBJ1-3; D is unresolved. The DNA of the CDR3 is TGTGCCAGCAGCTTAGTAGCCGGCTCTGGAAACACCATATATTTT. Protein: CASSLVAGSGNTIYF.